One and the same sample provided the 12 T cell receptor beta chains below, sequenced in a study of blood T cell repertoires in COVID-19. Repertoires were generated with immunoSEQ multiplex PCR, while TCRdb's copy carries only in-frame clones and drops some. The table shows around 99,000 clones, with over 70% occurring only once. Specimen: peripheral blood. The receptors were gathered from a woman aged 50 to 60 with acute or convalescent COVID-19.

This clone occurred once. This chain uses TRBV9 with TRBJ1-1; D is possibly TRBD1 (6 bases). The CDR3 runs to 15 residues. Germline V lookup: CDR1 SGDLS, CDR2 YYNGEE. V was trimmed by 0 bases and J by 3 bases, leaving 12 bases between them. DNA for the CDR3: TGTGCCAGCAGCGTAGCCCCGACAGGAGACACTGAAGCTTTCTTT. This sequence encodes CASSVAPTGDTEAFF.

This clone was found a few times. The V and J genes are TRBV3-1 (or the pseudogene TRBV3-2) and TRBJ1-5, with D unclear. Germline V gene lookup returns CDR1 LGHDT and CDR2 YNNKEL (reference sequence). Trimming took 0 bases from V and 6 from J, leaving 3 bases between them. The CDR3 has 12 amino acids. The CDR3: CASSQDGQPQHF. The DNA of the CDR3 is TGTGCCAGCAGCCAAGACGGTCAGCCCCAGCATTTT.

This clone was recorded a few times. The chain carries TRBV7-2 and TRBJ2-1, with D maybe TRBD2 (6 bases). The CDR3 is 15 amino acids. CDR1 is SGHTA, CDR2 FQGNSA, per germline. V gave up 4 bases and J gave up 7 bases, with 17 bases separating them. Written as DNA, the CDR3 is TGTGCCAGCAGCTACCAGGCGGGGCCGGTGAATGAGCAGTTCTTC. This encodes CASSYQAGPVNEQFF.

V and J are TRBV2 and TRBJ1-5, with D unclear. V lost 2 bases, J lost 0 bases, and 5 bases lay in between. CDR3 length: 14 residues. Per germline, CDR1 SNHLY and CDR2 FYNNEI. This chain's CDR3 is CASSEQYSNQPQHF. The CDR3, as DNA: TGTGCCAGCAGTGAACAGTATAGCAATCAGCCCCAGCATTTT.

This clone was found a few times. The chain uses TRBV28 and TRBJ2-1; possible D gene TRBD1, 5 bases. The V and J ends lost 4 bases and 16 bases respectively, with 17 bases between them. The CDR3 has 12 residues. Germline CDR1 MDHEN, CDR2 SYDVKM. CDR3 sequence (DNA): TGTGCCAGCAGTTCACCGGGCAGGGAACCTTTCTTC. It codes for CASSSPGREPFF.

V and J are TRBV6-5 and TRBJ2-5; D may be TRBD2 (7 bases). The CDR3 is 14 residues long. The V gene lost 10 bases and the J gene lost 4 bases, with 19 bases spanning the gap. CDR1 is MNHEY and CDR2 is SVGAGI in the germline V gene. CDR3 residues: CATSRGGLGETQYF. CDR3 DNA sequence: TGTGCCACCTCAAGGGGGGGGCTGGGAGAGACCCAGTACTTC.

CDR3 protein: CATSRGGSGYGYTF. CDR3 coding DNA: TGTGCCACCAGCAGAGGAGGTTCCGGCTATGGCTACACCTTC. V and J are TRBV15 and TRBJ1-2; D gene ambiguous. Germline V gene sequence: CDR1 LNHNV, CDR2 YYDKDF (reference sequence). V dropped 1 base and J dropped 4 bases, with 10 bases sitting between them. The CDR3 is 14 residues long.

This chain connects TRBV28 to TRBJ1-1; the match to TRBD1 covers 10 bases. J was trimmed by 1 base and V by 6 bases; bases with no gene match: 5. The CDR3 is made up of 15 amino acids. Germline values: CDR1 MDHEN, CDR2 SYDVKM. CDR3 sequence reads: CASSRQGARNTEAFF. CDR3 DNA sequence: TGTGCCAGCAGCAGACAGGGGGCGCGGAACACTGAAGCTTTCTTT.

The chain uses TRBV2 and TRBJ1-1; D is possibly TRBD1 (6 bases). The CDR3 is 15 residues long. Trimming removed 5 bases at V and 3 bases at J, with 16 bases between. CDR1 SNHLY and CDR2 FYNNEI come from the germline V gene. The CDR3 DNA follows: TGTGCCAGCAGTTCCAACCCAGGGGCGGACACTGAAGCTTTCTTT. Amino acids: CASSSNPGADTEAFF.

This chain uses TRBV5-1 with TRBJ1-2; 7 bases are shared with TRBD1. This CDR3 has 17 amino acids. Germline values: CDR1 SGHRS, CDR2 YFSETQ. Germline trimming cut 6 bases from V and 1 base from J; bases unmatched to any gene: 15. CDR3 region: CASTPTGSNLFNYGYTF. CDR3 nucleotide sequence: TGCGCCAGCACCCCGACAGGGTCTAACCTCTTTAACTATGGCTACACCTTC.

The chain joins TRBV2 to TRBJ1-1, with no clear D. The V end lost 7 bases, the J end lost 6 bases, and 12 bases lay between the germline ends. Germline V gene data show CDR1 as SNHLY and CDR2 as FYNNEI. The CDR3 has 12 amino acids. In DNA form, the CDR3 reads TGTGCCAGCACCCGGACTGTAGCTGAAGCTTTCTTT. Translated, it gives CASTRTVAEAFF.

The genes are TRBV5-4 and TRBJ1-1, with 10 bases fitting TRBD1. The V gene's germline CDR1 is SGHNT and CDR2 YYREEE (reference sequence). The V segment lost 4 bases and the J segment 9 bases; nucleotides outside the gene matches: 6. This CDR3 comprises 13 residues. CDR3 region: CASSQRTGGKAFF. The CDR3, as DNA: TGTGCCAGCAGCCAACGGACAGGGGGGAAAGCTTTCTTT.